This T cell receptor (beta chain) was sequenced in a study of T cells in Graves' hyperthyroidism and ophthalmopathy. Diagnosis relied on clinical symptoms, serum thyroxine and TRAb, thyroid ultrasound and orbital computed tomography. From germline, CDR1 is MNHEY and CDR2 SMNVEV (reference sequence). The CDR3 has 14 amino acids. V trimming: 3 bases; J trimming: 6 bases; junction bases outside the gene matches: 3. Regions amplified from RNA transcripts were the TCR beta CDR3 regions. First-round RT-PCR targeting the TCR CDR3 was performed with the HTBI primer set. MiXCR, run by TCRdb on the multiplex PCR reads, gives a single entry per CDR3 protein. The table includes around 240,000 distinct CDR3 sequences, 13% to 15% detected once. This clonotype has a count of ten or more.

The genes are TRBV27 and TRBJ2-1; the match to TRBD2 covers 9 bases. The specimen was blood. The receptor's source is a woman between 40 and 55 years old with Graves' hyperthyroidism that later progressed to Graves' ophthalmopathy. For the CDR3, the DNA is TGTGCCAGCAGTTTCGCGGGAGGGCTCAATGAGCAGTTCTTC. Amino acids: CASSFAGGLNEQFF.